Listed here are 27 T cell receptor beta chains from one sample, sequenced in a study of T cell changes during pregnancy in multiple sclerosis. Data came from immunoSEQ multiplex PCR; TCRdb stores just in-frame clones and leaves some out. This sample carries fewer than 85,000 clones, roughly 91% of them seen once, and the ten largest clones take just over 2.5%. Sequenced here: peripheral blood, sampled after pregnancy. Every receptor here comes from a female donor in good health, enrolled as a control in a pregnancy study.

The chain carries TRBV30 and TRBJ2-5; D is uncertain. Trimming stripped 1 base from V and 5 bases from J, with 8 bases between. This CDR3 region has 12 residues. Germline lookup yields CDR1 GTSNPN and CDR2 SVGIG (reference sequence). The CDR3: CAWSEYEETQYF. The CDR3, as DNA: TGTGCCTGGAGTGAATATGAGGAGACCCAGTACTTC. Complete variable domain (other parts from reference TRBV30 and TRBJ2-5): SQTIHQWPATLVQPVGSPLSLECTVEGTSNPNLYWYRQAAGRGLQLLFYSVGIGQISSEVPQNLSASRPQDRQFILSSKKLLLSDSGFYLCAWSEYEETQYFGPGTRLLVL.

The CDR3 DNA follows: TGTGCCAGCAGTTGGCTAGCGGGAGGGACTTACAATGAGCAGTTCTTC. Translating gives CASSWLAGGTYNEQFF. The chain couples TRBV28 to TRBJ2-1; TRBD2 aligns across 12 bases. The CDR3 totals 16 residues. V was pared by 4 bases and J by 4 bases, with 5 bases of the junction left unmatched. CDR1 is MDHEN and CDR2 is SYDVKM in the germline V gene. Complete variable domain (other parts from reference TRBV28 and TRBJ2-1): DVKVTQSSRYLVKRTGEKVFLECVQDMDHENMFWYRQDPGLGLRLIYFSYDVKMKEKGDIPEGYSVSREKKERFSLILESASTNQTSMYLCASSWLAGGTYNEQFFGPGTRLTVL.

The rearrangement uses TRBV2 and TRBJ2-6, with D tentatively TRBD2 (7 bases). Germline values: CDR1 SNHLY, CDR2 FYNNEI. The CDR3 extends over 15 amino acids. Trimming shortened V by 5 bases and J by 4 bases, and 12 bases separated the two germline ends. The CDR3 region has the DNA TGTGCCAGCAGTTCCCGGGGGGCGGGGGCCAACGTCCTGACTTTC. Translation: CASSSRGAGANVLTF.

V is TRBV7-6 and J is TRBJ2-4, with 7 positions matching TRBD2. CDR1 and CDR2 (germline): SGHVS, FNYEAQ. CDR3 length equals 15 residues. The V gene end was trimmed by 1 base and the J gene end by 10 bases; junction bases not matched to a gene: 10. CDR3 nucleotides: TGTGCCAGCAGCTTAGGGACTGGTGGGGGGGGGATTCAGTACTTC. Residues: CASSLGTGGGGIQYF.

The chain has TRBV6-5 and TRBJ2-3, with 7 nucleotides matching TRBD2. The CDR3 spans 16 residues. The germline V gene encodes CDR1 MNHEY and CDR2 SVGAGI. V was pared by 0 bases and J by 3 bases, with 6 bases of the junction left unmatched. The CDR3 loop is CASSYSAGVGTDTQYF. CDR3 coding DNA: TGTGCCAGCAGTTACTCCGCGGGAGTAGGAACAGATACGCAGTATTTT.

This clone showed up just once. The V gene is TRBV29-1, the J gene TRBJ1-4, with a weak D call TRBD1 (6 bases). Trimming left V 4 bases short and J 5 bases short, with 11 bases between. The germline gives CDR1 SQVTM, CDR2 ANQGSEA. This CDR3 has 13 residues. DNA for the CDR3: TGCAGCGTTGTGGGACACAAGAATGAAAAACTGTTTTTT. Translation: CSVVGHKNEKLFF.

J is TRBJ2-7 and V is TRBV28, with a weak D call TRBD2 (7 bases). Looked up from germline, CDR1 is MDHEN and CDR2 is SYDVKM. There are 14 residues in the CDR3. V lost 3 bases, J lost 6 bases, and 15 bases lay in between. The CDR3 region is CASSFQGTIREQYF. DNA of the CDR3: TGTGCCAGCAGTTTTCAGGGGACTATTCGCGAGCAGTACTTC.

V usage is TRBV6-5 and J usage is TRBJ2-5, with 14 bases identical to TRBD2. The CDR3 has 15 amino acids. Germline V gives CDR1 MNHEY, CDR2 SVGAGI. The trim removed 8 bases at V and 5 bases at J, leaving 7 bases unmatched. CDR3 residues: CASGLAGGKGETQYF. CDR3 coding DNA: TGTGCCAGCGGACTAGCGGGGGGCAAAGGGGAGACCCAGTACTTC.

This clone showed up just once. The chain employs TRBV2 and TRBJ2-5, with D perhaps matching TRBD2 (6 bases). CDR3 size: 15 residues. V was pared by 8 bases and J by 5 bases, with 21 bases between. Germline V gene lookup returns CDR1 SNHLY and CDR2 FYNNEI. This CDR3 reads CASRFDVGGSETQYF. DNA of the CDR3: TGTGCCAGCCGATTTGATGTTGGAGGGAGCGAGACCCAGTACTTC. Together with reference TRBV2 and TRBJ2-5, the CDR3 gives the full variable domain: EPEVTQTPSHQVTQMGQEVILRCVPISNHLYFYWYRQILGQKVEFLVSFYNNEISEKSEIFDDQFSVERPDGSNFTLKIRSTKLEDSAMYFCASRFDVGGSETQYFGPGTRLLVL.

This chain joins TRBV28 and TRBJ1-2; D unresolved. V lost 3 bases to trimming and J lost 3 bases, with 11 bases between them. Germline CDR1 reads MDHEN; CDR2 reads SYDVKM. CDR3 size: 14 residues. CDR3 DNA sequence: TGTGCCAGCAGTTTTCGGGGAGTAGACTATGGCTACACCTTC. Translated, it gives CASSFRGVDYGYTF.

This clone was found a few times. V gene TRBV5-4 combines with J gene TRBJ2-1; weak D call: TRBD2 (6 bases). V lost 4 bases, J lost 7 bases, and 21 bases lay in between. The CDR3 length is 16 residues. Looked up from germline, CDR1 is SGHNT and CDR2 is YYREEE (reference sequence). Here the CDR3 reads CASSRSLLSGGNEQFF. CDR3 DNA: TGTGCCAGCAGCCGATCTCTGCTCAGTGGGGGGAATGAGCAGTTCTTC.

V is TRBV6-1 and J is TRBJ2-5, with 16 nucleotides matching TRBD2. Germline V gene sequence: CDR1 MNHNS, CDR2 SASEGT. V trimming: 7 bases; J trimming: 5 bases; junction bases outside the gene matches: 4. The CDR3 runs to 15 residues. CDR3 amino acids: CASNMGLAGGETQYF. Written as DNA, the CDR3 is TGTGCCAGCAATATGGGACTAGCGGGGGGGGAGACCCAGTACTTC.

J is TRBJ1-2 and V is TRBV30, with 7 bases fitting TRBD1. V shed 0 bases and J 8 bases; nucleotides not matched to a gene: 6. This CDR3 is 13 amino acids long. Germline CDR1 is GTSNPN and CDR2 is SVGIG (reference sequence). Here the CDR3 reads CAWSVRQGRGYTF. Written as DNA, the CDR3 is TGTGCCTGGAGTGTACGACAGGGACGAGGCTACACCTTC.

The gene calls are TRBV7-3 and TRBJ2-2, with TRBD2 identical over 8 bases. This CDR3 is built from 18 residues. The germline V gene encodes CDR1 SGHTA and CDR2 FQGTGA. Germline trimming cut 5 bases from V and 2 bases from J; bases unmatched to any gene: 13. In DNA form, the CDR3 reads TGTGCCAGCAGCCTCCAGGGCGGGAGGAAGGGTAACACCGGGGAGCTGTTTTTT. Protein product: CASSLQGGRKGNTGELFF.

The J gene is TRBJ2-4, the V gene TRBV7-6; TRBD2 is a possible D gene (5 bases). The V end was cut by 1 base, the J end by 6 bases, with 10 bases between. The germline gives CDR1 SGHVS, CDR2 FNYEAQ. The CDR3 totals 14 residues. CDR3 protein: CASSLGGDGNIQYF. The CDR3 DNA reads as TGTGCCAGCAGCTTAGGGGGAGACGGAAACATTCAGTACTTC.

DNA for the CDR3: TGTGCCATCAAGCCTAGCGGCCATAGCACAGATACGCAGTATTTT. It translates to CAIKPSGHSTDTQYF. The chain combines TRBV28 with TRBJ2-3; 7 bases fit TRBD2. The trim removed 10 bases at V and 0 bases at J, leaving 10 bases unmatched. The CDR3 contains 15 residues. Germline assignment: CDR1 MDHEN and CDR2 SYDVKM.

The rearrangement links TRBV2 to TRBJ2-5; TRBD2 matches 7 bases. This CDR3 is built from 15 residues. Germline V lookup: CDR1 SNHLY, CDR2 FYNNEI. With V trimmed by 4 bases and J by 2 bases, 7 bases remained unmatched. The CDR3 DNA reads as TGTGCCAGCAGTGTTGGCGTGGGGGGGCAAGAGACCCAGTACTTC. It translates to CASSVGVGGQETQYF.

Notes on this clone: Sequence at one end of the junction differs from germline and may be a read error. The chain has TRBV5-1 and TRBJ2-7; 7 positions match TRBD1. CDR1 is SGHRS, CDR2 YFSETQ, per germline. The length of the CDR3 is 13 residues. In DNA form, the CDR3 reads TGCGCCAGCAGCTTGGGGCCGACAGGGCCCTTCGACTTC. Translated, it gives CASSLGPTGPFDF. The whole variable domain, remainder taken from reference TRBV5-1 and TRBJ2-7, is KAGVTQTPRYLIKTRGQQVTLSCSPISGHRSVSWYQQTPGQGLQFLFEYFSETQRNKGNFPGRFSGRQFSNSRSEMNVSTLELGDSALYLCASSLGPTGPFDFGPGTRLTVT.

This clone was counted a single time. The chain couples TRBV28 to TRBJ2-1; a possible D gene is TRBD2 (5 bases). This CDR3 has 16 residues. V lost 6 bases to trimming and J lost 0 bases, with 15 bases between them. Germline V CDR1 and CDR2: MDHEN, SYDVKM. CDR3 amino acids: CASSPAGVSSYNEQFF. The DNA for the CDR3 is TGTGCCAGCAGCCCCGCGGGCGTCAGCTCCTACAATGAGCAGTTCTTC.

The rearrangement joins TRBV7-8 to TRBJ2-5, with D possibly TRBD2 on 5 matching bases. V dropped 5 bases and J dropped 5 bases, with 21 bases sitting between them. This CDR3 is 16 amino acids long. Looked up from germline, CDR1 is SGHVS and CDR2 is FQNEAQ. The CDR3 DNA sequence: TGTGCCAGCAGCCCACAAGCCGGGCTAGCCCGGGAGACCCAGTACTTC. Amino acid sequence: CASSPQAGLARETQYF.

V gene TRBV29-1 combines with J gene TRBJ2-3; 8 positions agree with TRBD1. Germline V gives CDR1 SQVTM, CDR2 ANQGSEA. The CDR3 contains 13 residues. J gave up 4 bases and V 6 bases, and 6 bases lay outside the gene matches. CDR3 residues: CSVTGDRPDTQYF. The CDR3 DNA reads as TGCAGCGTGACAGGGGACCGTCCAGATACGCAGTATTTT.

The gene calls are TRBV6-5 and TRBJ2-1; TRBD1 matches 7 bases. Germline loops: CDR1 MNHEY, CDR2 SVGAGI. The J segment lost 9 bases and the V segment lost 5 bases, leaving 13 bases of the junction unmatched. This CDR3 is built from 15 residues. CDR3 bases: TGTGCCAGCAGTCCCCGATGGGACAGACCATCTGAGCAGTTCTTC. This gives the protein CASSPRWDRPSEQFF.

This chain uses TRBV5-1 with TRBJ2-3, with D possibly TRBD1 on 5 matching bases. CDR1 is SGHRS and CDR2 is YFSETQ in the germline V gene. The CDR3 runs to 13 residues. V lost 0 bases and J 4 bases, leaving 6 bases between the germline ends. The CDR3 sequence is CASSLGGSDTQYF. The CDR3 DNA sequence: TGCGCCAGCAGCTTGGGGGGCTCAGATACGCAGTATTTT.

This sequence joins TRBV29-1 and TRBJ2-7; TRBD1 agrees at 9 bases. V was clipped by 7 bases and J by 7 bases; unmatched bases: 8. This CDR3 is 12 amino acids long. Looked up from germline, CDR1 is SQVTM and CDR2 is ANQGSEA. CDR3 coding DNA: TGCAGCGGCTCACAGGGGGCCGGGGAGCAGTACTTC. Translated, it gives CSGSQGAGEQYF.

The V call is TRBV21-1, the J call TRBJ1-1; the DNA was not used to check the table's D call, TRBD1. TRBV21-1 is tagged as a pseudogene. The CDR3 loop spans 19 amino acids. The CDR3 region has the DNA TGTGCCAGCAGCAAAGTTGGGACAGGGGGTGATGCAATGAACACTGAAGCTTTCTTT. Translation: CASSKVGTGGDAMNTEAFF.

The chain recombines TRBV5-1 with TRBJ2-1; 10 positions agree with TRBD2. The germline V gene has CDR1 SGHRS and CDR2 YFSETQ. The ends lost 7 bases at V and 2 bases at J; junction bases unmatched: 15. This CDR3 contains 18 residues. CDR3 in amino acids: CASATSTVAGGTYNEQFF. The CDR3, as DNA: TGCGCCAGCGCTACAAGTACGGTAGCGGGAGGTACCTACAATGAGCAGTTCTTC.

The chain has TRBV6-5 and TRBJ1-5; D gene unclear. Trimming took 6 bases from V and 3 from J, leaving 15 bases between them. The CDR3 covers 15 residues. Germline V gene lookup returns CDR1 MNHEY and CDR2 SVGAGI. CDR3 sequence: CASRAGRGVNQPQHF. The CDR3 coding sequence is TGTGCCAGCAGGGCCGGTCGGGGAGTCAATCAGCCCCAGCATTTT.